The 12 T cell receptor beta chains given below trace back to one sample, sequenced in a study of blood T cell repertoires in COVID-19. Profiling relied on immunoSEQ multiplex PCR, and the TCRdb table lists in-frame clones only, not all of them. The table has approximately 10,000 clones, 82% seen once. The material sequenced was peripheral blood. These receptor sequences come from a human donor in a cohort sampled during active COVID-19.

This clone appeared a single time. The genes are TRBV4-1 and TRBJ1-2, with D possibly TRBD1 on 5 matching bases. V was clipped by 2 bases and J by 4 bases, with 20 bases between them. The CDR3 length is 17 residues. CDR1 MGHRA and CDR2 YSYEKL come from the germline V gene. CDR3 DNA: TGCGCCAGCAGCCAATCCTGGGGCCCCCTGCGGAGCTATGGCTACACCTTC. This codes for CASSQSWGPLRSYGYTF.

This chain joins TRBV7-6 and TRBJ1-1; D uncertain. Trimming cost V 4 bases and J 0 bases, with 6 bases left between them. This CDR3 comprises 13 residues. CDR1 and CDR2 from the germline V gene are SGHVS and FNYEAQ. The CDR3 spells CASSSRLNTEAFF. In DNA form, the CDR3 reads TGTGCCAGCAGCTCGCGATTGAACACTGAAGCTTTCTTT. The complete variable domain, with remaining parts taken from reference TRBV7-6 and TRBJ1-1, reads GAGVSQSPRYKVTKRGQDVALRCDPISGHVSLYWYRQALGQGPEFLTYFNYEAQQDKSGLPNDRFSAERPEGSISTLTIQRTEQRDSAMYRCASSSRLNTEAFFGQGTRLTVV.

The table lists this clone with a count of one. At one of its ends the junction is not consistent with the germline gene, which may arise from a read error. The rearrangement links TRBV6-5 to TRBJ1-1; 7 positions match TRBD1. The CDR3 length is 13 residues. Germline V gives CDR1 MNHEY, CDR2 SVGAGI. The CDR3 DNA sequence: TGTGCCAGCAGCTACTACGGGACAGACGAAGCTTTCTTT. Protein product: CASSYYGTDEAFF.

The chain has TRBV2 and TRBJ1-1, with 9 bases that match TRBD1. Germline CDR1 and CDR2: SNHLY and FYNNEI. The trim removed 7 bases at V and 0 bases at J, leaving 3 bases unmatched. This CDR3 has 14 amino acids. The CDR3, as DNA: TGTGCCAGCAATACAGGGGGCATGAACACTGAAGCTTTCTTT. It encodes CASNTGGMNTEAFF.

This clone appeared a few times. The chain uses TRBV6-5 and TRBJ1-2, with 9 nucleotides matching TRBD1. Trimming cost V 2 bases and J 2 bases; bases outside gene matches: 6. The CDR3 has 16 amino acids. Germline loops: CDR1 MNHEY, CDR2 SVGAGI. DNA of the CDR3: TGTGCCAGCAGTTACCGGTGGGGACAGGGAAACTATGGCTACACCTTC. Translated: CASSYRWGQGNYGYTF.

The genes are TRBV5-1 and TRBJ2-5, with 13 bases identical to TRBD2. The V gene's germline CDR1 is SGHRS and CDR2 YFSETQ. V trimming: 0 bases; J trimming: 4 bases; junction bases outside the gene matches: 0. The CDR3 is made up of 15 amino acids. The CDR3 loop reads CASSLGLAGGETQYF. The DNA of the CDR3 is TGCGCCAGCAGCTTGGGACTAGCGGGGGGAGAGACCCAGTACTTC.

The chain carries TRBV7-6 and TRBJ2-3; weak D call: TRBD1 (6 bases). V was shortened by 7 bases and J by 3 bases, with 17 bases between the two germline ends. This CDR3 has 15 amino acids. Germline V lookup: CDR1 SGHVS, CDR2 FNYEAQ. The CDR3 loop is CASTLTGYGTDTQYF. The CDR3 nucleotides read TGTGCCAGCACCCTTACAGGGTACGGAACAGATACGCAGTATTTT.

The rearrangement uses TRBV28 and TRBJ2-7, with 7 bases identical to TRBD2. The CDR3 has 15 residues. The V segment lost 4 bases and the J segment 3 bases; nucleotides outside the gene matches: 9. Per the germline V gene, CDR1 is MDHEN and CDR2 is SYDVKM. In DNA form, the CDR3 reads TGTGCCAGCAGTTCCCCGGGGGGTGGATTCTACGAGCAGTACTTC. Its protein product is CASSSPGGGFYEQYF. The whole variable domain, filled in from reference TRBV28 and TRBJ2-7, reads DVKVTQSSRYLVKRTGEKVFLECVQDMDHENMFWYRQDPGLGLRLIYFSYDVKMKEKGDIPEGYSVSREKKERFSLILESASTNQTSMYLCASSSPGGGFYEQYFGPGTRLTVT.

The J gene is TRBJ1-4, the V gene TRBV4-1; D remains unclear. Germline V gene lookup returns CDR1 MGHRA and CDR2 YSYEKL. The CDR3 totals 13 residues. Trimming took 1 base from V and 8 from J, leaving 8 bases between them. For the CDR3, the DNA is TGCGCCAGCAGCCAAGCCGCGAGAGAAAAACTGTTTTTT. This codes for CASSQAAREKLFF.

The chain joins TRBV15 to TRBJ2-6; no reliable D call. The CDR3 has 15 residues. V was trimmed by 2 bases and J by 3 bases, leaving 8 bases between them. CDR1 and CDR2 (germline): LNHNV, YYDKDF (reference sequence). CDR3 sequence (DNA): TGTGCCACCAGCAGACGTTCGGTTGGGGCCAACGTCCTGACTTTC. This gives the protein CATSRRSVGANVLTF.

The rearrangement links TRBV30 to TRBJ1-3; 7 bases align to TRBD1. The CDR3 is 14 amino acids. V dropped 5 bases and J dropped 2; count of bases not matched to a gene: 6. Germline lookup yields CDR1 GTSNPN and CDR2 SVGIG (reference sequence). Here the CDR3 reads CAWSKGAAGNTIYF. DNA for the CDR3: TGTGCCTGGTCGAAGGGGGCGGCTGGAAACACCATATATTTT.

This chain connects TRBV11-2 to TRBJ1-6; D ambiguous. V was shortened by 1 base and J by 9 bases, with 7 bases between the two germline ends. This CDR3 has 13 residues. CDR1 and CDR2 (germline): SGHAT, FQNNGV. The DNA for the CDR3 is TGTGCCAGCAGCTTAGTACTTAGTTCACCCCTCCACTTT. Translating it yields CASSLVLSSPLHF.